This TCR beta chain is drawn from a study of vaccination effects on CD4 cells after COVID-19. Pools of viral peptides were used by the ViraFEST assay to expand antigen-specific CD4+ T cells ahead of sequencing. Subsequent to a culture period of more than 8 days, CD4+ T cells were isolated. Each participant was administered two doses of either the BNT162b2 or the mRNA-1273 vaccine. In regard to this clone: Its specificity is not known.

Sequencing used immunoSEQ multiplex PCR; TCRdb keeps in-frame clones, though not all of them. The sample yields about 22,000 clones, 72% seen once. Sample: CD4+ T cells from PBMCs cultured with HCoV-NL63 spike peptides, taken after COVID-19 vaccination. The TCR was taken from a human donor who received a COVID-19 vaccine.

Here the CDR3 reads CASARGYTDTQYF. CDR3 coding DNA: TGTGCCAGCGCGCGTGGCTACACAGATACGCAGTATTTT. The chain links TRBV27 to TRBJ2-3, with D uncertain. Germline-derived CDR1 and CDR2 are MNHEY and SMNVEV (reference sequence). The CDR3 has 13 residues. V gave up 8 bases and J gave up 2 bases, with 11 bases separating them.